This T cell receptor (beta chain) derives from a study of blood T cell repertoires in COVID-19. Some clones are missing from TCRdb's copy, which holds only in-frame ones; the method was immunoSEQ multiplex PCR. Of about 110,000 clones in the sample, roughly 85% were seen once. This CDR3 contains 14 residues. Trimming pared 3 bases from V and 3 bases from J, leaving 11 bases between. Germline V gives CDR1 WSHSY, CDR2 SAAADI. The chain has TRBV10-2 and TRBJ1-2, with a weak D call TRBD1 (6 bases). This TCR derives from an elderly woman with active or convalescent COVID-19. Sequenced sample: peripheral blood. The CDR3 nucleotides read TGCGCCAGCAGTGATAGGGGGAAGGACTATGGCTACACCTTC. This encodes CASSDRGKDYGYTF.